This TCR beta chain was observed in a study of blood T cell repertoires in COVID-19. Across the whole study: Both acute and convalescent COVID-19 samples were obtained from the United States, Italy and Spain. The analysed material was cDNA or gDNA that came from T cells, B-cell-depleted T cells, or PBMCs.

V was pared by 0 bases and J by 1 base, with 8 bases between. In germline, CDR1 is SGHRS, CDR2 YFSETQ. The CDR3 length is 16 residues. The authors' processing: For nucleated cells, counts were estimated from reference gene primer amplification. Method: immunoSEQ multiplex PCR; TCRdb's copy keeps in-frame clones and lacks some. The V and J calls and clone size were taken over from that table, and D and trimming were inferred from the DNA. The sample carries approximately 400,000 clones, more than 70% recorded once. This chain joins TRBV5-1 and TRBJ2-6; D uncertain. The TCR was taken from a man between 35 and 55 years old with acute or convalescent COVID-19. The specimen sequenced was peripheral blood. The CDR3 is CASSLAFGSGANVLTF. The CDR3 nucleotides read TGCGCCAGCAGCTTGGCCTTCGGTTCTGGGGCCAACGTCCTGACTTTC.